The rows below give T cell receptor beta chains drawn from one sample of a study of blood T cell repertoires in COVID-19. The assay was immunoSEQ multiplex PCR, and TCRdb's table has in-frame clones only and misses some. The data show 220,000 or so clones, with 85% to 90% seen just once and about 15% held by the top ten. The sequencing sample was made of PBMCs or T cells enriched from blood (not recorded which). Every receptor here comes from a man aged 30-40 years who had been exposed to COVID-19. CDR3s include the opening cysteine and the closing phenylalanine or tryptophan. A D gene is named only where the DNA matches it firmly. Clone size is not always given. Where it is, it says once, few, many or a class for expanded clones.

J gene: TRBJ2-5
V gene: TRBV19
clone size: .
D gene: TRBD2
CDR3 DNA: TGTGCCAGTGCCACTAGCGGACTGATGGGTGAGACCCAGTACTTC
CDR3 protein: CASATSGLMGETQYF

J gene: TRBJ1-6
V gene: TRBV2
clone size: .
D gene: TRBD1
CDR3 DNA: TGTGCCAGCAGTGAAGTTGGGACAGGGGTCTATAATTCACCCCTCCACTTT
CDR3 protein: CASSEVGTGVYNSPLHF

J gene: TRBJ2-1
V gene: TRBV20-1
clone size: .
D gene: TRBD2
CDR3 DNA: TGCAGTGCTAGTGGGGGGGTCAATGAGCAGTTCTTC
CDR3 protein: CSASGGVNEQFF

J gene: TRBJ2-5
V gene: TRBV2
clone size: .
D gene: TRBD2
CDR3 DNA: TGTGCCAGCAGTGAGGGCTGGGGGGGTACAGAGACCCAGTACTTC
CDR3 protein: CASSEGWGGTETQYF

J gene: TRBJ2-2
V gene: TRBV30
clone size: .
D gene: .
CDR3 DNA: TGTGCCTCCCAAGGGTGGGGCCCTAACACCGGGGAGCTGTTTTTT
CDR3 protein: CASQGWGPNTGELFF

J gene: TRBJ2-1
V gene: TRBV19
clone size: .
D gene: .
CDR3 DNA: TGTGCCAGTAGTATCGGTTCAGAGGCAAATGAGCAGTTCTTC
CDR3 protein: CASSIGSEANEQFF

J gene: TRBJ2-5
V gene: TRBV10-3
clone size: .
D gene: TRBD1
CDR3 DNA: TGTGCCATCAGCCAAACAGGGGACGGGGAGACCCAGTACTTC
CDR3 protein: CAISQTGDGETQYF

J gene: TRBJ2-2
V gene: TRBV14
clone size: .
D gene: .
CDR3 DNA: TGTGCCAGCAGCCCCTTCGCCAGGGGGGTAGGCACCGGGGAGCTGTTTTTT
CDR3 protein: CASSPFARGVGTGELFF

J gene: TRBJ1-2
V gene: TRBV6-2/TRBV6-3
clone size: .
D gene: .
CDR3 DNA: TGTGCCAGCAGCCTCGACAGGACTTATGGCTACACCTTC
CDR3 protein: CASSLDRTYGYTF

J gene: TRBJ1-1
V gene: TRBV19
clone size: .
D gene: TRBD1
CDR3 DNA: TGTGCCAGTAGTATGGGAACAGGGGCCACTGAAGCTTTCTTT
CDR3 protein: CASSMGTGATEAFF

J gene: TRBJ2-3
V gene: TRBV2
clone size: .
D gene: TRBD2
CDR3 DNA: TGTGCCTCCGACCCTAGCGGGGGGGTCTCAGATACGCAGTATTTT
CDR3 protein: CASDPSGGVSDTQYF

J gene: TRBJ2-3
V gene: TRBV6-4
clone size: .
D gene: .
CDR3 DNA: TGTGCCAGCAGTGACAGGGGTGGGACAGATACGCAGTATTTT
CDR3 protein: CASSDRGGTDTQYF

J gene: TRBJ2-1
V gene: TRBV5-4
clone size: .
D gene: .
CDR3 DNA: TGTGCCAGCAGCACACGTTCCAATGAGCAGTTCTTC
CDR3 protein: CASSTRSNEQFF

J gene: TRBJ2-3
V gene: TRBV9
clone size: .
D gene: .
CDR3 DNA: TGTGCCAGCAGCGTAGTGGGTGGTGGGACTAGCACAGATACGCAGTATTTT
CDR3 protein: CASSVVGGGTSTDTQYF

J gene: TRBJ2-1
V gene: TRBV11-2
clone size: .
D gene: TRBD2
CDR3 DNA: TGTGCCAGCAGCTTACATCCGGTCCTACTAGCGCCGAGGGGCGAGCAGTTCTTC
CDR3 protein: CASSLHPVLLAPRGEQFF

J gene: TRBJ2-7
V gene: TRBV7-9
clone size: .
D gene: .
CDR3 DNA: TGTGCCAGCAGCCCTCCGTCCACAAAACCCTACGAGCAGTACTTC
CDR3 protein: CASSPPSTKPYEQYF

J gene: TRBJ1-1
V gene: TRBV27
clone size: .
D gene: TRBD1
CDR3 DNA: TGTGCCAGCCGACAGGGGTATACTGAAGCTTTCTTT
CDR3 protein: CASRQGYTEAFF

J gene: TRBJ1-6
V gene: TRBV27
clone size: .
D gene: .
CDR3 DNA: TGTGCCAGCAGTTTATTCTTCGGGTACCCACCCCTCCACTTT
CDR3 protein: CASSLFFGYPPLHF

J gene: TRBJ2-1
V gene: TRBV10-3
clone size: .
D gene: .
CDR3 DNA: TGTGCCATACAGGGTTGGTCCTACAATGAGCAGTTCTTC
CDR3 protein: CAIQGWSYNEQFF

J gene: TRBJ2-7
V gene: TRBV4-2
clone size: .
D gene: .
CDR3 DNA: TGTGCCAGCAGCCTCGTTAAGTCCGGTCCTGAGTTCTCCTACGAGCAGTACTTC
CDR3 protein: CASSLVKSGPEFSYEQYF

J gene: TRBJ2-7
V gene: TRBV3-1/TRBV3-2
clone size: .
D gene: .
CDR3 DNA: TGTGCCAGCAGCCTTAGCTACGAGCAGTACTTC
CDR3 protein: CASSLSYEQYF

J gene: TRBJ2-1
V gene: TRBV25-1
clone size: .
D gene: TRBD1
CDR3 DNA: TGTGCCAGCAGTGTTACCGGACAGGGGTTGTATGAGCAGTTCTTC
CDR3 protein: CASSVTGQGLYEQFF

J gene: TRBJ1-1
V gene: TRBV19
clone size: .
D gene: .
CDR3 DNA: TGTGCCAGTAGTATGTGGAAGGGCCAGGGAACTGAAGCTTTCTTT
CDR3 protein: CASSMWKGQGTEAFF

J gene: TRBJ2-1
V gene: TRBV29-1
clone size: .
D gene: .
CDR3 DNA: TGCAGCGTTGAAGGCCCACAGGGCAATGAGCAGTTCTTC
CDR3 protein: CSVEGPQGNEQFF

J gene: TRBJ2-3
V gene: TRBV28
clone size: .
D gene: TRBD1
CDR3 DNA: TGTGCCAGCACTCCCACACCCGGGACACAAGGGGGCCCTCTTGGAGATACGCAGTATTTT
CDR3 protein: CASTPTPGTQGGPLGDTQYF

J gene: TRBJ2-7
V gene: TRBV6-1
clone size: .
D gene: .
CDR3 DNA: TGTGCCAGCAGTGATTCGGGCGGGGGCTTCTACGAGCAGTACTTC
CDR3 protein: CASSDSGGGFYEQYF

J gene: TRBJ1-2
V gene: TRBV4-3
clone size: .
D gene: TRBD1
CDR3 DNA: TGCGCCAGCAGCCCGACAGGGAACTATGGCTACACCTTC
CDR3 protein: CASSPTGNYGYTF

J gene: TRBJ1-6
V gene: TRBV6-4
clone size: .
D gene: TRBD1
CDR3 DNA: TGTGCCAGCAGTGCCGGGACAGGGAGGTCACCCCTCCACTTT
CDR3 protein: CASSAGTGRSPLHF

J gene: TRBJ2-5
V gene: TRBV7-6
clone size: .
D gene: TRBD1
CDR3 DNA: TGTGCCAGCAGACCCGGGACAGGGGCCCTCCAAGAGACCCAGTACTTC
CDR3 protein: CASRPGTGALQETQYF

J gene: TRBJ2-7
V gene: TRBV3-1/TRBV3-2
clone size: once
D gene: TRBD2
CDR3 DNA: TGTGCCAGCAGCCAAGCAAGCGGGGGTTGGTCCTACGAGCAGTACTTC
CDR3 protein: CASSQASGGWSYEQYF

J gene: TRBJ2-3
V gene: TRBV10-3
clone size: .
D gene: TRBD2
CDR3 DNA: TGTGCCATCACGGCCCGCGGGGGGTCGGATACGCAGTATTTT
CDR3 protein: CAITARGGSDTQYF

J gene: TRBJ2-1
V gene: TRBV12-3/TRBV12-4
clone size: .
D gene: .
CDR3 DNA: TGTGCCAGCAGTTTTACGGGAGATGAGCAGTTCTTC
CDR3 protein: CASSFTGDEQFF

J gene: TRBJ2-7
V gene: TRBV6-5
clone size: few
D gene: .
CDR3 DNA: TGTGCCAGCAGTTACTCGATTTTAGCAGAAACCTACGAGCAGTACTTC
CDR3 protein: CASSYSILAETYEQYF

J gene: TRBJ1-1
V gene: TRBV30
clone size: once
D gene: .
CDR3 DNA: TGTGCCTGGACCCTATGGAACACTGAAGCTTTCTTT
CDR3 protein: CAWTLWNTEAFF

J gene: TRBJ2-7
V gene: TRBV18
clone size: .
D gene: TRBD1
CDR3 DNA: TGTGCCAGCTCAGGGGGGGACAGGGATGGGCACGAGCAGTACTTC
CDR3 protein: CASSGGDRDGHEQYF

J gene: TRBJ2-7
V gene: TRBV2
clone size: once
D gene: .
CDR3 DNA: TGTGCCAGCTCCGAGAACGAGCAGTACTTC
CDR3 protein: CASSENEQYF

J gene: TRBJ2-7
V gene: TRBV3-1/TRBV3-2
clone size: .
D gene: TRBD2
CDR3 DNA: TGTGCCAGCAGCCGGCTAACTAGCGGGGGGGCTTTCTACTACGAGCAGTACTTC
CDR3 protein: CASSRLTSGGAFYYEQYF

J gene: TRBJ2-3
V gene: TRBV3-1/TRBV3-2
clone size: .
D gene: TRBD1
CDR3 DNA: TGTGCCAGCCCCCTTCGGACAGGGGCCCTCCCAGATACGCAGTATTTT
CDR3 protein: CASPLRTGALPDTQYF

J gene: TRBJ1-5
V gene: TRBV19
clone size: .
D gene: .
CDR3 DNA: TGTGCCAGTAACCCTTCCCTCGGGAGCAATCAGCCCCAGCATTTT
CDR3 protein: CASNPSLGSNQPQHF

J gene: TRBJ1-2
V gene: TRBV6-5
clone size: .
D gene: .
CDR3 DNA: TGTGCCAGCAGGGAGGGGATTTTAAGAAACTATGGCTACACCTTC
CDR3 protein: CASREGILRNYGYTF

J gene: TRBJ1-1
V gene: TRBV10-1
clone size: .
D gene: .
CDR3 DNA: TGCGCCAGCAGTACAGGGCTTGAAGCTTTCTTT
CDR3 protein: CASSTGLEAFF

J gene: TRBJ2-2
V gene: TRBV7-9
clone size: .
D gene: .
CDR3 DNA: TGTGCCAGCAGCCCCGGAGGGACCGGGGAGCTGTTTTTT
CDR3 protein: CASSPGGTGELFF

J gene: TRBJ2-1
V gene: TRBV7-6
clone size: .
D gene: TRBD2
CDR3 DNA: TGTGCCAGCAGTCAGCAGACGGGACTAGCGGCCTACAATGAGCAGTTCTTC
CDR3 protein: CASSQQTGLAAYNEQFF

J gene: TRBJ1-2
V gene: TRBV25-1
clone size: .
D gene: .
CDR3 DNA: TGTGCCAGCAGTGCGGGGGGTATCGGACAGTTTGGTGGCTACACCTTC
CDR3 protein: CASSAGGIGQFGGYTF

J gene: TRBJ2-1
V gene: TRBV4-3
clone size: many
D gene: .
CDR3 DNA: TGCGCCAGCAGCCAAGACGGAGGGGCCATCAGCTCCTACAATGAGCAGTTCTTC
CDR3 protein: CASSQDGGAISSYNEQFF